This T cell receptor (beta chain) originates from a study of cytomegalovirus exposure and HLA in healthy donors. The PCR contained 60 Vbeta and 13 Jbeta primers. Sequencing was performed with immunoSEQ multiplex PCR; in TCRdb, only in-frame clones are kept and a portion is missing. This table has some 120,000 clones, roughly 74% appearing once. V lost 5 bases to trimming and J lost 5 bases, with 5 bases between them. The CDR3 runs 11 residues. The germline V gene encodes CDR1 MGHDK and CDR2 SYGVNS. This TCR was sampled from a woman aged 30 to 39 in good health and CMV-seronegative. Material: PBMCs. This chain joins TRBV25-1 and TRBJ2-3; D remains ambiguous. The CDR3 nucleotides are TGTGCCAGCAGTCCCAGAGATACGCAGTATTTT. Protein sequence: CASSPRDTQYF.